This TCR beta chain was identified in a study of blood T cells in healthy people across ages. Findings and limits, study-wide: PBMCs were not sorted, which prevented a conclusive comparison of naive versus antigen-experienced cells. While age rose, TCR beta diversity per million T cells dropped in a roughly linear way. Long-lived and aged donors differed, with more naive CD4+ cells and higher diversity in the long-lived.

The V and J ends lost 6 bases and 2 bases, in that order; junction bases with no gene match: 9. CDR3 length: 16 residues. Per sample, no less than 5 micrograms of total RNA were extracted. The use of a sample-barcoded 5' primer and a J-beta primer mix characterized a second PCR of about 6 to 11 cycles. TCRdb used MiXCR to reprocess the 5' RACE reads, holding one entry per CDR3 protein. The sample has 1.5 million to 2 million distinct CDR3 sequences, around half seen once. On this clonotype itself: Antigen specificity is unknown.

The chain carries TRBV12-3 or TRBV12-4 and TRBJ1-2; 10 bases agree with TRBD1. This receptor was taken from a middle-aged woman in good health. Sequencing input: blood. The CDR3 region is CASSIGQGGTNYGYTF. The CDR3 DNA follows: TGTGCCAGCAGCATAGGACAGGGGGGAACAAACTATGGCTACACCTTC.